This T cell receptor beta chain was sequenced for a study of cytomegalovirus exposure and HLA in healthy donors. This clone was observed a few times. Primers: 60 Vbeta forward and 13 Jbeta reverse. Profiled with immunoSEQ multiplex PCR; TCRdb holds only in-frame clones, not every one. The table records over 100,000 clones, roughly 80% of them present only once. CDR1 SEHNR and CDR2 FQNEAQ come from the germline V gene (reference sequence). Trimming took off 8 bases at V and 1 base at J, with 8 bases between the two ends. The CDR3 covers 12 residues. The rearrangement links TRBV7-9 to TRBJ1-1; D is unclear. The sequenced sample was PBMCs. The receptor's source is a female donor in good health and CMV-seronegative. The CDR3 sequence is CASREGNTEAFF. CDR3 DNA sequence: TGTGCCAGCCGAGAGGGGAACACTGAAGCTTTCTTT.